The clone carrying this T cell receptor beta chain counts as medium-sized. Thyroid surgery took place with no prior treatment in any patient. These data originate in a study of metastatic and nonmetastatic thyroid tumors. Across the study: The study looked at repertoires side by side in blood and in tumor or nodule tissue from malignant and benign thyroid patients.

Using MiXCR, TCRdb re-called clones from the PCR reads. The sample yields about 40,000 clones, roughly 17% seen once. The germline gives CDR1 SEHNR, CDR2 FQNEAQ (reference sequence). V lost 2 bases to trimming and J lost 9 bases; unmatched junction nucleotides: 2. The CDR3 extends over 12 amino acids. Source material: tumor tissue. This sequence joins TRBV7-9 and TRBJ2-7, with 9 bases lining up with TRBD1. The receptor's source is a female donor with papillary thyroid cancer or a benign thyroid nodule (not recorded which). Some clones in this sample may be carry-over from other donors' samples. CDR3 sequence: CASSLQDRGQYF. DNA for the CDR3: TGTGCCAGCAGCTTACAGGACAGGGGGCAGTACTTC.